This is a list of T cell receptor beta chains from one sample in a study of HIV-infected patients and healthy controls. A single record per CDR3 protein comes from TCRdb applying MiXCR to the 5' RACE reads. Of roughly 7,800 distinct CDR3 sequences listed, about 9.3% are singletons. The sequencing here drew on blood, taken during antiretroviral therapy. Source of these receptors: an adult with HIV infection. Both conserved end residues are part of each CDR3. The order of the fields is V gene, D gene, J gene, clone size, CDR3 protein, CDR3 DNA. D genes are given only for firm matches. The size of a clone is reported for some rows only, either as once, few or many, or as a class for expanded clones.

V gene: TRBV6-1; D gene: TRBD1; J gene: TRBJ1-4; clone size: medium-sized; CDR3 protein: CASSEQWDRLNEKLFF; CDR3 DNA: TGTGCCAGCAGTGAGCAATGGGACAGATTAAATGAAAAACTGTTTTTT
V gene: TRBV5-4; D gene: -; J gene: TRBJ1-2; clone size: -; CDR3 protein: CASSLESGYTF; CDR3 DNA: TGTGCCAGCAGCTTGGAGTCTGGCTACACCTTC
V gene: TRBV6-5; D gene: -; J gene: TRBJ2-7; clone size: few; CDR3 protein: CASSFDLGTYEQYF; CDR3 DNA: TGTGCCAGCAGTTTTGACCTGGGCACCTACGAGCAGTACTTC
V gene: TRBV7-3; D gene: -; J gene: TRBJ2-2; clone size: many; CDR3 protein: CASTPGRGNTGELFF; CDR3 DNA: TGTGCCAGCACCCCCGGAAGGGGTAACACCGGGGAGCTGTTTTTT
V gene: TRBV7-3; D gene: TRBD2; J gene: TRBJ2-3; clone size: medium-sized; CDR3 protein: CASSLNSGGTDTQYF; CDR3 DNA: TGTGCCAGCAGCTTAAATAGCGGGGGCACAGATACGCAGTATTTT
V gene: TRBV4-2; D gene: TRBD2; J gene: TRBJ2-7; clone size: many; CDR3 protein: CASSPITSGISYEQYF; CDR3 DNA: TGTGCCAGCAGCCCCATAACTAGCGGGATATCCTACGAGCAGTACTTC
V gene: TRBV23-1; D gene: TRBD1; J gene: TRBJ2-1; clone size: many; CDR3 protein: CASSQSEGQGNYNEQFF; CDR3 DNA: TGCGCCAGCAGTCAATCTGAGGGACAGGGAAACTACAATGAGCAGTTCTTC
V gene: TRBV11-1; D gene: -; J gene: TRBJ2-5; clone size: few; CDR3 protein: CASSLAPGNQETQYF; CDR3 DNA: TGTGCCAGCAGCTTAGCTCCGGGGAACCAAGAGACCCAGTACTTC
V gene: TRBV10-3; D gene: -; J gene: TRBJ1-2; clone size: many; CDR3 protein: CAISVLNGYTF; CDR3 DNA: TGTGCCATCAGTGTTCTGAATGGCTACACCTTC
V gene: TRBV11-2; D gene: -; J gene: TRBJ1-2; clone size: many; CDR3 protein: CASLLSGWGGENGYTF; CDR3 DNA: TGTGCCAGCCTTCTTAGTGGTTGGGGGGGAGAGAATGGCTACACCTTC
V gene: TRBV29-1; D gene: TRBD1; J gene: TRBJ2-5; clone size: many; CDR3 protein: CSVDAGTAQETQYF; CDR3 DNA: TGCAGCGTGGATGCCGGGACAGCTCAAGAGACCCAGTACTTC
V gene: TRBV2; D gene: -; J gene: TRBJ2-1; clone size: few; CDR3 protein: CASKSLRTYEQFF; CDR3 DNA: TGTGCCAGCAAATCTCTAAGAACCTATGAGCAGTTCTTC
V gene: TRBV7-9; D gene: -; J gene: TRBJ1-6; clone size: medium-sized; CDR3 protein: CASSFPNSPLHF; CDR3 DNA: TGTGCCAGCAGCTTCCCCAATTCACCCCTCCACTTT
V gene: TRBV19; D gene: -; J gene: TRBJ1-5; clone size: medium-sized; CDR3 protein: CASEEASNQPQHF; CDR3 DNA: TGTGCCAGCGAAGAGGCAAGCAATCAGCCCCAGCATTTT
V gene: TRBV29-1; D gene: TRBD1; J gene: TRBJ1-5; clone size: many; CDR3 protein: CSVGLGQGAQPQHF; CDR3 DNA: TGCAGCGTTGGTCTGGGACAGGGAGCTCAGCCCCAGCATTTT
V gene: TRBV6-5; D gene: -; J gene: TRBJ2-7; clone size: -; CDR3 protein: CASSGGPSYEQYF; CDR3 DNA: TGTGCCAGCAGTGGTGGGCCCTCCTACGAGCAGTACTTC
V gene: TRBV7-2; D gene: TRBD2; J gene: TRBJ2-1; clone size: few; CDR3 protein: CASSLLAGGGNEQFF; CDR3 DNA: TGTGCCAGCAGCTTATTAGCGGGGGGGGGCAATGAGCAGTTCTTC
V gene: TRBV2; D gene: -; J gene: TRBJ1-1; clone size: many; CDR3 protein: CASSDNNVARTGLKDTEAFF; CDR3 DNA: TGTGCCAGCAGTGACAACAACGTGGCCCGTACAGGGTTGAAGGACACTGAAGCTTTCTTT
V gene: TRBV6-2/TRBV6-3; D gene: -; J gene: TRBJ2-1; clone size: many; CDR3 protein: CASSYSKVGTRGFF; CDR3 DNA: TGTGCCAGCAGTTACTCGAAGGTAGGGACGAGGGGGTTCTTC
V gene: TRBV5-6; D gene: -; J gene: TRBJ1-5; clone size: medium-sized; CDR3 protein: CASSLGQANQPQHF; CDR3 DNA: TGTGCCAGCAGCTTGGGGCAGGCAAATCAGCCCCAGCATTTT
V gene: TRBV20-1; D gene: -; J gene: TRBJ2-3; clone size: medium-sized; CDR3 protein: CSALELTDTQYF; CDR3 DNA: TGCAGTGCTCTGGAGCTCACAGATACGCAGTATTTT
V gene: TRBV19; D gene: -; J gene: TRBJ1-1; clone size: many; CDR3 protein: CASKPRGYTEAFF; CDR3 DNA: TGTGCCAGTAAGCCCAGGGGATATACTGAAGCTTTCTTT
V gene: TRBV27; D gene: TRBD2; J gene: TRBJ2-2; clone size: few; CDR3 protein: CASHSGGPAGELFF; CDR3 DNA: TGTGCCAGTCATAGCGGGGGGCCGGCCGGGGAGCTGTTTTTT
V gene: TRBV27; D gene: TRBD2; J gene: TRBJ2-3; clone size: -; CDR3 protein: CASSPSGSFTDTQYF; CDR3 DNA: TGTGCCAGCAGTCCGAGCGGGAGTTTCACAGATACGCAGTATTTT
V gene: TRBV5-1; D gene: TRBD1; J gene: TRBJ2-1; clone size: -; CDR3 protein: CASREGTGNNEQFF; CDR3 DNA: TGCGCCAGCAGAGAGGGGACAGGGAACAATGAGCAGTTCTTC
V gene: TRBV7-2; D gene: -; J gene: TRBJ2-6; clone size: medium-sized; CDR3 protein: CASSLRLAGANVLTF; CDR3 DNA: TGTGCCAGCAGCTTAAGGCTTGCTGGGGCCAACGTCCTGACTTTC
V gene: TRBV7-8; D gene: -; J gene: TRBJ1-1; clone size: medium-sized; CDR3 protein: CASSFLAGDATEAFF; CDR3 DNA: TGTGCCAGCAGCTTTCTTGCAGGGGATGCCACTGAAGCTTTCTTT
V gene: TRBV7-9; D gene: -; J gene: TRBJ1-6; clone size: many; CDR3 protein: CASSLHDPSNSPLHF; CDR3 DNA: TGTGCCAGCAGCTTACATGACCCCTCTAATTCACCCCTCCACTTT
V gene: TRBV7-9; D gene: -; J gene: TRBJ2-1; clone size: medium-sized; CDR3 protein: CASSLSGANSYNEQFF; CDR3 DNA: TGTGCCAGCAGCTTATCAGGGGCAAACTCCTACAATGAGCAGTTCTTC
V gene: TRBV5-4; D gene: TRBD1; J gene: TRBJ1-1; clone size: -; CDR3 protein: CASSQQGQPNTEAFF; CDR3 DNA: TGTGCCAGCAGCCAGCAGGGACAGCCGAACACTGAAGCTTTCTTT
V gene: TRBV3-1; D gene: TRBD1; J gene: TRBJ1-2; clone size: -; CDR3 protein: CASSDWDSRYGYTF; CDR3 DNA: TGTGCCAGCAGCGACTGGGACAGCCGCTATGGCTACACCTTC
V gene: TRBV7-9; D gene: -; J gene: TRBJ2-7; clone size: few; CDR3 protein: CASSGLGPEQYF; CDR3 DNA: TGTGCCAGCAGCGGGCTTGGTCCCGAGCAGTACTTC
V gene: TRBV7-9; D gene: -; J gene: TRBJ2-7; clone size: medium-sized; CDR3 protein: CASSPMGLGEDEQYF; CDR3 DNA: TGTGCCAGCAGCCCCATGGGACTGGGCGAAGACGAGCAGTACTTC
V gene: TRBV7-2; D gene: TRBD2; J gene: TRBJ2-3; clone size: many; CDR3 protein: CASSLLSLAGGGESSVTQYF; CDR3 DNA: TGTGCCAGCAGCCTACTCAGCCTAGCGGGGGGCGGGGAGAGCTCTGTTACGCAGTATTTT
V gene: TRBV6-5; D gene: -; J gene: TRBJ1-1; clone size: -; CDR3 protein: CASHGTVNTEAFF; CDR3 DNA: TGTGCCAGCCATGGGACCGTGAACACTGAAGCTTTCTTT
V gene: TRBV27; D gene: TRBD2; J gene: TRBJ2-7; clone size: few; CDR3 protein: CASSPGLARFSGEQYF; CDR3 DNA: TGTGCCAGCAGCCCGGGACTAGCGAGATTTTCGGGGGAGCAGTACTTC
V gene: TRBV12-3/TRBV12-4; D gene: -; J gene: TRBJ1-5; clone size: medium-sized; CDR3 protein: CASSYGGGFGNQPQHF; CDR3 DNA: TGTGCCAGCAGTTATGGGGGGGGGTTTGGCAATCAGCCCCAGCATTTT
V gene: TRBV9; D gene: -; J gene: TRBJ1-5; clone size: medium-sized; CDR3 protein: CASSVDRVVEYSNQPQHF; CDR3 DNA: TGTGCCAGCAGCGTAGACCGTGTAGTAGAATATAGCAATCAGCCCCAGCATTTT
V gene: TRBV10-3; D gene: -; J gene: TRBJ2-3; clone size: medium-sized; CDR3 protein: CAISRSTDTQYF; CDR3 DNA: TGTGCCATCAGTCGAAGCACAGATACGCAGTATTTT
V gene: TRBV7-6; D gene: -; J gene: TRBJ1-4; clone size: many; CDR3 protein: CASSPDGPTNEKLFF; CDR3 DNA: TGTGCCAGCAGCCCCGACGGCCCAACTAATGAAAAACTGTTTTTT
V gene: TRBV6-6; D gene: TRBD2; J gene: TRBJ2-1; clone size: -; CDR3 protein: CASRLTSESYNEQFF; CDR3 DNA: TGTGCCAGCAGACTGACTAGCGAGTCCTACAATGAGCAGTTCTTC
V gene: TRBV11-2; D gene: TRBD1; J gene: TRBJ1-2; clone size: many; CDR3 protein: CASSLDRGYGYTF; CDR3 DNA: TGTGCCAGCAGTTTGGACAGGGGCTATGGCTACACCTTC
V gene: TRBV5-1; D gene: TRBD1; J gene: TRBJ1-1; clone size: many; CDR3 protein: CASRGTGGSTEAFF; CDR3 DNA: TGCGCCAGCAGAGGGACAGGCGGTTCGACTGAAGCTTTCTTT
V gene: TRBV18; D gene: TRBD1; J gene: TRBJ2-3; clone size: medium-sized; CDR3 protein: CASSLHRQGTDTQYF; CDR3 DNA: TGTGCCAGCTCCCTCCACCGACAGGGGACAGATACGCAGTATTTT
V gene: TRBV10-1; D gene: TRBD2; J gene: TRBJ2-3; clone size: -; CDR3 protein: CASSEGPGGVNTQYF; CDR3 DNA: TGCGCCAGCAGTGAGGGACCGGGAGGGGTAAATACGCAGTATTTT
V gene: TRBV10-3; D gene: -; J gene: TRBJ2-3; clone size: medium-sized; CDR3 protein: CAISERGVDTQYF; CDR3 DNA: TGTGCCATCAGTGAGAGAGGAGTAGATACGCAGTATTTT